A single T cell receptor beta chain is shown here with its context. Its target is unknown. This sample was taken from a study of cytomegalovirus exposure and HLA in healthy donors. PCR amplification relied on 60 Vbeta primers (plus 13 Jbeta primers). Clones were sequenced by immunoSEQ multiplex PCR, and TCRdb holds only the in-frame ones, with some missing. The table has roughly 200,000 clones, 87% seen once. The study's findings and limits: With high specificity and sensitivity, the classifier reportedly diagnosed cytomegalovirus status. It was in a later analysis that TCR association rates were seen to vary by HLA locus, highest for DRB1 and lowest for HLA-C.

This CDR3 has 16 amino acids. Per germline, CDR1 WNHNN and CDR2 SYGVQD (reference sequence). Trimming took 2 bases from V and 2 from J; bases not matched to a gene: 4. The V gene is TRBV10-1, the J gene TRBJ2-1, with TRBD2 matching 9 bases. The specimen was PBMCs. This TCR was sampled from a boy between 2 and 10 years old in good health and CMV-seronegative. The CDR3 spells CASSEKAGGTYNEQFF. The CDR3 DNA reads TGCGCCAGCAGTGAGAAAGCGGGGGGAACCTACAATGAGCAGTTCTTC.